This T cell receptor beta chain came from a study of blood T cell repertoires in COVID-19. Profiled with immunoSEQ multiplex PCR; TCRdb holds only in-frame clones, not every one. The data show fewer than 400,000 clones, 85% seen once. The sequence was obtained from a woman aged 18-29 years with acute or convalescent COVID-19. The material sequenced was peripheral blood.

This CDR3 reads CASSLDRGWSYNEQFF. Written as DNA, the CDR3 is TGTGCCAGCAGTCTCGACAGGGGTTGGTCCTACAATGAGCAGTTCTTC. The rearrangement uses TRBV28 and TRBJ2-1; 8 bases fit TRBD1. The ends lost 5 bases at V and 1 base at J; junction bases unmatched: 7. Germline CDR1 MDHEN, CDR2 SYDVKM. The CDR3 contains 16 residues.